Listed below are T cell receptor beta chains from one sample, sequenced in a study of blood T cell repertoires in COVID-19. Sequencing was performed with immunoSEQ multiplex PCR; in TCRdb, only in-frame clones are kept and a portion is missing. The table lists 70,000 or so clones, around 82% of them singletons. The sequencing sample was made of peripheral blood. The receptors were gathered from a human donor in a cohort sampled during active COVID-19. The CDR3 runs from the conserved cysteine through the conserved F or W. The order of the fields is D gene, J gene, clone size, V gene, CDR3 DNA, CDR3 protein. A D gene is named only where the DNA matches it firmly. The size of a clone is reported for some rows only, either as once, few or many, or as a class for expanded clones.

TRBD1 TRBJ2-3 - TRBV10-3 TGTGCCATCAGTGACCCTTATTCCAGGGGGCGGGATACGCAGTATTTT CAISDPYSRGRDTQYF
TRBD2 TRBJ2-1 - TRBV5-1 TGCGCCAGCGCCGGGACTAGCGGCCCGGGGGAGCAGTTCTTC CASAGTSGPGEQFF
- TRBJ2-7 - TRBV18 TGTGCCAGCTCACCACCGGTTAGAGATGGCGAGCAGTACTTC CASSPPVRDGEQYF
- TRBJ2-7 - TRBV18 TGTGCCAGCTCACCGGGAGCTTCCTACGAGCAGTACTTC CASSPGASYEQYF
- TRBJ1-6 - TRBV7-6 TGTGCCAGCAGCTTAGAGGGGCCCTATAATTCACCCCTCCACTTT CASSLEGPYNSPLHF
- TRBJ2-7 few TRBV6-5 TGTGCCAGCAGGGACGGAGGGCCCCAGTACGAGCAGTACTTC CASRDGGPQYEQYF
TRBD1 TRBJ1-5 - TRBV5-1 TGCGCCAGCAGCTGGGGGACAGGCAATCAGCCCCAGCATTTT CASSWGTGNQPQHF
- TRBJ1-1 - TRBV14 TGTGCCAGCAGCCAAGATCGTAACACTGAAGCTTTCTTT CASSQDRNTEAFF
TRBD1 TRBJ2-7 - TRBV11-2 TGTGCCAGCAGCCCCATAGGCAGGGGGCGAGGCGGAACCTACGAGCAGTACTTC CASSPIGRGRGGTYEQYF
TRBD1 TRBJ2-3 - TRBV19 TGTGCCAGTAGTATAGAACAGGGGAAAGATACGCAGTATTTT CASSIEQGKDTQYF
TRBD2 TRBJ2-3 - TRBV3-1/TRBV3-2 TGTGCCAGCAGATGGACTAGCGGGAACACAGATACGCAGTATTTT CASRWTSGNTDTQYF
TRBD1 TRBJ2-7 - TRBV5-4 TGTGCCAGCAGCGTGGACAGGGAACCCTACGAGCAGTACTTC CASSVDREPYEQYF
TRBD2 TRBJ2-7 - TRBV27 TGTGCCAGCAGACTAGCGGGTCGCGGCGAGCAGTACTTC CASRLAGRGEQYF
- TRBJ1-1 many TRBV14 TGTGCCAGCAGCCATACGCCGGGAAAGAACACTGAAGCTTTCTTT CASSHTPGKNTEAFF
TRBD1 TRBJ2-5 - TRBV19 TGTGCCAGTAGCGAGACAGGGGGTAAAGAGACCCAGTACTTC CASSETGGKETQYF
TRBD1 TRBJ2-3 few TRBV5-1 TGCGCCAGCAGCCGACAGACAGGGTTGGGGACAGATACGCAGTATTTT CASSRQTGLGTDTQYF
TRBD1 TRBJ2-1 - TRBV5-4 TGTGCCAACAGCTTGGACAGGGATGAGCAGTTCTTC CANSLDRDEQFF
TRBD2 TRBJ2-1 - TRBV15 TGTGCCACCAGCATCGGGACTAGCTACAATGAGCAGTTCTTC CATSIGTSYNEQFF
TRBD1 TRBJ2-5 - TRBV2 TGTGCCAGCAGCCAGACAGGGCTCGGAGAGACCCAGTACTTC CASSQTGLGETQYF
TRBD1 TRBJ2-2 - TRBV5-6 TGTGCCAGCAGCTTGTCACAGGGGTATCCCGGGGAGCTGTTTTTT CASSLSQGYPGELFF